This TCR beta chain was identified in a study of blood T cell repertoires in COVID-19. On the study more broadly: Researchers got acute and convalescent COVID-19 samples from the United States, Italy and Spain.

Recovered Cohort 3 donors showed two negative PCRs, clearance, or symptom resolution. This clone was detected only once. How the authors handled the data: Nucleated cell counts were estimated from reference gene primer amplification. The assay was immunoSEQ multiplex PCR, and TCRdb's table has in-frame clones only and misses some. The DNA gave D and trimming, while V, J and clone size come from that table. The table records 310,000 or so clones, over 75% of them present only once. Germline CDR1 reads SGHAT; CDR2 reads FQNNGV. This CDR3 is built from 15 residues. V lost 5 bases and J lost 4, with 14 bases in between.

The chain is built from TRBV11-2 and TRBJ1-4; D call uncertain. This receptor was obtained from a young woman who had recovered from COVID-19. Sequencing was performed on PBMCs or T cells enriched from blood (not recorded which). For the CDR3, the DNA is TGTGCCAGCAGCCCAAGGGAGCGGTATAATGAAAAACTGTTTTTT. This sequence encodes CASSPRERYNEKLFF.